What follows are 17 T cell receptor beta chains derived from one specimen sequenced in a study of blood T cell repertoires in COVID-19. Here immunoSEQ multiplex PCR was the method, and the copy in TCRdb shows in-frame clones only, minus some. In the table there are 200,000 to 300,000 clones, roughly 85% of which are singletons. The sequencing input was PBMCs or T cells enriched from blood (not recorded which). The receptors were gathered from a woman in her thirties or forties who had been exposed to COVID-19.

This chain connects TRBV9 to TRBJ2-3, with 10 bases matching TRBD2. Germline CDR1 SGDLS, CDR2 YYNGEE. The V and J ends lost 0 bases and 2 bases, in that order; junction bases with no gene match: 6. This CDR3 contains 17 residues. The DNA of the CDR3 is TGTGCCAGCAGCGTAGGCCTAGCGGGGGCGTCCACAGATACGCAGTATTTT. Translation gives CASSVGLAGASTDTQYF. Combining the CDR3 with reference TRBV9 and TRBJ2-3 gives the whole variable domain DSGVTQTPKHLITATGQRVTLRCSPRSGDLSVYWYQQSLDQGLQFLIQYYNGEERAKGNILERFSAQQFPDLHSELNLSSLELGDSALYFCASSVGLAGASTDTQYFGPGTRLTVL.

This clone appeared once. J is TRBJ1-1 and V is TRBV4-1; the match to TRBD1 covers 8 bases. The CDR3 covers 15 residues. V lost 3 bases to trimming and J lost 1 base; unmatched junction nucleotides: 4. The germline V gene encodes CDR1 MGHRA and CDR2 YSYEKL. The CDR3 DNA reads TGCGCCAGCAGCCAGGACGACAGGGGGAACACTGAAGCTTTCTTT. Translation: CASSQDDRGNTEAFF.

CDR3 sequence (DNA): TGTGCCAGCAGCTCGACCCAGCGGGGGGGACAAGAGACCCAGTACTTC. This codes for CASSSTQRGGQETQYF. The chain carries TRBV5-4 and TRBJ2-5; 10 bases agree with TRBD2. With V trimmed by 3 bases and J by 2 bases, 7 bases remained unmatched. The CDR3 runs 16 residues. Germline V lookup: CDR1 SGHNT, CDR2 YYREEE (reference sequence).

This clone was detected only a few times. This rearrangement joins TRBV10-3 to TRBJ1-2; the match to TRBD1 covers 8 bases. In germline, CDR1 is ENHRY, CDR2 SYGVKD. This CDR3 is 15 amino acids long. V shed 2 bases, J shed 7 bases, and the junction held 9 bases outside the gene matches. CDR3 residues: CAISEGDRGRPGYTF. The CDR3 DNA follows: TGTGCCATCAGTGAGGGAGACAGGGGACGGCCTGGCTACACCTTC.

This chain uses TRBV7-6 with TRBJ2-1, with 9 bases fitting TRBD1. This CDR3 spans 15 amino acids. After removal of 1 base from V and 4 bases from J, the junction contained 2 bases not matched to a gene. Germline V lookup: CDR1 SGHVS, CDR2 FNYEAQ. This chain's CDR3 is CASSLGTGEYNEQFF. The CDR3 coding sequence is TGTGCCAGCAGCTTAGGGACAGGGGAATACAATGAGCAGTTCTTC.

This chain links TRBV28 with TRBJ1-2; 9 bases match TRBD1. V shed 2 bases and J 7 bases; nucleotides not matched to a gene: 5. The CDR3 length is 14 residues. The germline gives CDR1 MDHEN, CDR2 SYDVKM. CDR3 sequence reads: CASSLGDRAVGYTF. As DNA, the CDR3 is TGTGCCAGCAGTTTAGGGGACAGGGCGGTTGGCTACACCTTC.

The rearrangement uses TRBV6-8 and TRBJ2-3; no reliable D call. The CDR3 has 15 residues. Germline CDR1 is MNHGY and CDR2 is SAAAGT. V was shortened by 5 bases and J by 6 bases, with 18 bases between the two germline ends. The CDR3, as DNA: TGTGCCAGCAGTCATCCGGGTCCCCAGCCGGATACGCAGTATTTT. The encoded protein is CASSHPGPQPDTQYF.

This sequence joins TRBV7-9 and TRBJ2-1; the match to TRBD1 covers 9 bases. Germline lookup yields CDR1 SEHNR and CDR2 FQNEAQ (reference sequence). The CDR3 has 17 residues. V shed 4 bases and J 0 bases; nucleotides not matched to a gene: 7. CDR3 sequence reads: CASSSRQGDLSYNEQFF. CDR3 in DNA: TGTGCCAGCAGCTCTAGACAGGGGGACCTCTCCTACAATGAGCAGTTCTTC.

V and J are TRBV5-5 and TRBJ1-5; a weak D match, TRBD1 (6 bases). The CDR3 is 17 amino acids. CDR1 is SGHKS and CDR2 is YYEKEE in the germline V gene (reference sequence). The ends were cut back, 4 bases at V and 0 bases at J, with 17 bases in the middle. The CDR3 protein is CASSASTGSYSNQPQHF. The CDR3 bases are TGTGCCAGCAGCGCTTCGACAGGTTCTTATAGCAATCAGCCCCAGCATTTT.

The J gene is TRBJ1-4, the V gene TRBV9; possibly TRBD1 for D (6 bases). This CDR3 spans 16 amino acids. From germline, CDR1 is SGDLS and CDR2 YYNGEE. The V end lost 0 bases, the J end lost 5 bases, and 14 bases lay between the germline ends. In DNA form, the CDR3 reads TGTGCCAGCAGCGTAGAGGGAAGGGGGTTAAATGAAAAACTGTTTTTT. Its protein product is CASSVEGRGLNEKLFF.

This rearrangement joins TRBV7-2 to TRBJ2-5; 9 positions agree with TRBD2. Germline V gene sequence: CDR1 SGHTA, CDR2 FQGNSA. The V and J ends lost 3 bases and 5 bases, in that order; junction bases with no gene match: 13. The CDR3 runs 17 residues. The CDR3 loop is CASSFGALAGHGETQYF. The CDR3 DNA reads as TGTGCCAGCAGCTTCGGCGCACTAGCGGGCCACGGGGAGACCCAGTACTTC.

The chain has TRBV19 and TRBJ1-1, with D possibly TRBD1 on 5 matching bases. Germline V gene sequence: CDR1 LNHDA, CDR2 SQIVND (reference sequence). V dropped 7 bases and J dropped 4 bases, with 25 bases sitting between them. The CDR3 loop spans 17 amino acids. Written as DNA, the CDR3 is TGTGCCAGTACCCCGACTTTGACAGAAGCCCCGGGCACTGAAGCTTTCTTT. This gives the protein CASTPTLTEAPGTEAFF.

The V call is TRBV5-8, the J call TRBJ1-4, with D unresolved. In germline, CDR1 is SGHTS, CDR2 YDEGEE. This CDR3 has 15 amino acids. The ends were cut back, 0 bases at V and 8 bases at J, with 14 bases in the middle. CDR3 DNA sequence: TGTGCCAGCAGCTTGGCGGGAAACTGGGGAGAAAAACTGTTTTTT. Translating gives CASSLAGNWGEKLFF.

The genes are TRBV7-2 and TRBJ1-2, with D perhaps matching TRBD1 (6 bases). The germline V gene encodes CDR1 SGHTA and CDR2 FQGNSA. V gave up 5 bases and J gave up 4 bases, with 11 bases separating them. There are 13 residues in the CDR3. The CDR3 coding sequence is TGTGCCAGCAGCCGACAGGAGCTCTATGGCTACACCTTC. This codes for CASSRQELYGYTF.

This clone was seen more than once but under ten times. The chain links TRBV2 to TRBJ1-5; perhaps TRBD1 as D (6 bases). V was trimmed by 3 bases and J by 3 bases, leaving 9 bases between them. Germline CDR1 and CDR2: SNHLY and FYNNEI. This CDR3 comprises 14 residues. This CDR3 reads CASSEGQLNQPQHF. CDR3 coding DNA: TGTGCCAGCAGTGAGGGACAACTCAATCAGCCCCAGCATTTT.

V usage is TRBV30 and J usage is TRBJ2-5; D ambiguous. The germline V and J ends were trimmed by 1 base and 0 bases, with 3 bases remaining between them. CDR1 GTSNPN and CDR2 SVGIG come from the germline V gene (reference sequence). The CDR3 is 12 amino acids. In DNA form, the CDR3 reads TGTGCCTGGAGTGACTACCAAGAGACCCAGTACTTC. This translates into CAWSDYQETQYF.

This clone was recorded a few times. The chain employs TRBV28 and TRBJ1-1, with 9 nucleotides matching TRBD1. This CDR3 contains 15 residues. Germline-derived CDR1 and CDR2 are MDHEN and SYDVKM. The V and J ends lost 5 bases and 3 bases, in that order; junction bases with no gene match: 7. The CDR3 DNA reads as TGTGCCAGCAGTAGGGGACAGGGAGTTTACACTGAAGCTTTCTTT. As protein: CASSRGQGVYTEAFF. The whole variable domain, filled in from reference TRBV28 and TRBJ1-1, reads DVKVTQSSRYLVKRTGEKVFLECVQDMDHENMFWYRQDPGLGLRLIYFSYDVKMKEKGDIPEGYSVSREKKERFSLILESASTNQTSMYLCASSRGQGVYTEAFFGQGTRLTVV.